This T cell receptor (beta chain) was recorded in a study of technical replicates of blood from a few donors. Using immunoSEQ multiplex PCR, the repertoire was profiled, and TCRdb retains in-frame clones only, with some absent. The table includes under 85,000 clones, 90% to 95% detected once. V lost 6 bases to trimming and J lost 6 bases; unmatched junction nucleotides: 4. The CDR3 runs 13 residues. Germline CDR1 is MRHNA and CDR2 is SNTAGT. The source is a human donor in good health. The sequenced material came from T cells isolated from PBMCs. The rearrangement links TRBV6-4 to TRBJ1-4; TRBD1 matches at 7 bases. The CDR3 protein is CASRRQGDEKLFF. The CDR3 DNA follows: TGTGCCAGCAGACGACAGGGAGATGAAAAACTGTTTTTT.